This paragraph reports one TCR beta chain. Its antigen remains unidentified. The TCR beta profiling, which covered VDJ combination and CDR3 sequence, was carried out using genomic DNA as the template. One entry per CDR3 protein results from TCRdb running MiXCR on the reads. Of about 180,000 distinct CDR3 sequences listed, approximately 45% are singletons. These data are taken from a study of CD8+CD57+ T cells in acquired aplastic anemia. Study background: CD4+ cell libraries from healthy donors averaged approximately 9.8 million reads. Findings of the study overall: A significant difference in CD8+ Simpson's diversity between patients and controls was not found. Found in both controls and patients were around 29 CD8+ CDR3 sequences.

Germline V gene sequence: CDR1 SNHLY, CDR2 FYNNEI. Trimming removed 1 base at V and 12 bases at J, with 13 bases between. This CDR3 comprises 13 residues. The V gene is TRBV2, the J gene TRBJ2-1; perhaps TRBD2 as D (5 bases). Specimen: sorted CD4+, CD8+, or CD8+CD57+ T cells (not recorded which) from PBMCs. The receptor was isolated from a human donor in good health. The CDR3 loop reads CASSEERARAQFF. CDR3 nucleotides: TGTGCCAGCAGTGAAGAGAGGGCGCGGGCGCAGTTCTTC.